This record concerns one T cell receptor beta chain sequence. Diagnosis rested on symptoms, serum thyroxine and TRAb, thyroid ultrasound, and orbital computed tomography. The sample belongs to a study of T cells in Graves' hyperthyroidism and ophthalmopathy. Amplification of TCR beta CDR3 regions used RNA as the template. A first-round RT-PCR of the TCR CDR3 used the HTBI primer set. TCRdb re-analysed the multiplex PCR reads in MiXCR, keeping a single row per CDR3 protein. The table includes about 680,000 distinct CDR3 sequences, around a third detected once. Sequencing input: blood. The receptor's source is a woman aged 35 to 49 with Graves' hyperthyroidism.

This CDR3 reads CASRPSSIAGYTF. The CDR3 coding sequence is TGTGCCAGCAGACCCTCCAGCATTGCGGGCTACACCTTC. V gene TRBV7-9 combines with J gene TRBJ1-2; D is unclear. CDR1 is SEHNR and CDR2 is FQNEAQ in the germline V gene (reference sequence). The length of the CDR3 is 13 residues. Deletions cut 6 bases from V and 8 bases from J, with 16 bases between.